These T cell receptor beta chains were read from a single sample in a study of T cell changes during pregnancy in multiple sclerosis. Produced via immunoSEQ multiplex PCR; TCRdb's table is partial and in-frame only. This sample has some 77,000 clones, with approximately 92% found just once. This sample comprised peripheral blood, obtained in the second trimester of pregnancy. The receptor set was obtained from a female donor in good health, enrolled as a control in a pregnancy study. CDR3s include the opening cysteine and the closing phenylalanine or tryptophan. D genes are given only for firm matches. The size field is filled for only some rows; it gives once, few, many or a size class.

CDR3 DNA,CDR3 protein,V gene,J gene,clone size,D gene
TGTGCCAGCAGCTCCTCGGGCACAGATACGCAGTATTTT,CASSSSGTDTQYF,TRBV7-3,TRBJ2-3,NA,NA
TGTGCCAGTAGTGTCAGGGGGCCAACCAAAAACATTCAGTACTTC,CASSVRGPTKNIQYF,TRBV19,TRBJ2-4,few,TRBD1
TGTGCCAGCAGCCCGACGGGGAGCGGGGGGGGCGCAGATACGCAGTATTTT,CASSPTGSGGGADTQYF,TRBV7-3,TRBJ2-3,NA,TRBD2
TGTGCCAGCAGGCCGGTGCGGCTGGCGGTGAACACTGAAGCTTTCTTT,CASRPVRLAVNTEAFF,TRBV2,TRBJ1-1,NA,NA
TGTGCCAGTAACCCGGGACAGGGAAGTCAGCCCCAGCATTTT,CASNPGQGSQPQHF,TRBV19,TRBJ1-5,NA,TRBD1
TGTGCCAGCAGCAACCAGGGGGAAGGTGGCTACACCTTC,CASSNQGEGGYTF,TRBV7-2,TRBJ1-2,NA,TRBD1
TGTGCCACCGGGGGGGCTGGTGGCTACACCTTC,CATGGAGGYTF,TRBV27,TRBJ1-2,few,NA
TGTGCCAGCAGCGTAGAAGTGGGGGGGAACACAGATACGCAGTATTTT,CASSVEVGGNTDTQYF,TRBV9,TRBJ2-3,NA,TRBD2
TGTGCCAGCAGCTACAGGAGTGAGGAGCAGTACTTC,CASSYRSEEQYF,TRBV7-9,TRBJ2-7,once,NA
TGTGCCAGCAACATAAAGGGACAGGAAGCTTTCTTT,CASNIKGQEAFF,TRBV6-6,TRBJ1-1,NA,TRBD1
TGTGCCAGCCTCGGGGATCTGAACACTGAAGCTTTCTTT,CASLGDLNTEAFF,TRBV7-9,TRBJ1-1,NA,NA